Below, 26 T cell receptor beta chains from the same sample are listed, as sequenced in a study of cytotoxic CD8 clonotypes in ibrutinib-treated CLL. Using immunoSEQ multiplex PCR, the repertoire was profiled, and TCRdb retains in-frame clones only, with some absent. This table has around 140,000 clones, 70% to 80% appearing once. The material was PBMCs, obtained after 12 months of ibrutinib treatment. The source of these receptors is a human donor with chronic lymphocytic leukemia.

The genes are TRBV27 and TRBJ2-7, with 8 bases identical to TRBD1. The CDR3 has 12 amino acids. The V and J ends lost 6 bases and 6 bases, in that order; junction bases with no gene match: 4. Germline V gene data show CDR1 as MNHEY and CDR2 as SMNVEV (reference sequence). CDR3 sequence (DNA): TGTGCCAGCAGAGCAGGGGGCTCCGAGCAGTACTTC. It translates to CASRAGGSEQYF.

The CDR3 nucleotides read TGTGCCAGCAGCTTGACCCGACTGAACGAGCAGTACTTC. This sequence encodes CASSLTRLNEQYF. V gene TRBV7-2 combines with J gene TRBJ2-7; no clear D gene. This CDR3 comprises 13 residues. Germline-derived CDR1 and CDR2 are SGHTA and FQGNSA. The germline V and J ends were trimmed by 3 bases and 5 bases, with 11 bases remaining between them.

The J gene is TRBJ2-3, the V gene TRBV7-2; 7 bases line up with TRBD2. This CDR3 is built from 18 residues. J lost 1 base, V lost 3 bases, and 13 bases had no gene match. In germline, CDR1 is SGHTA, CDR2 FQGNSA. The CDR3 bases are TGTGCCAGCAGCTTTAGGAGTCTAGCGGAGAAGGGCACAGATACGCAGTATTTT. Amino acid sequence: CASSFRSLAEKGTDTQYF.

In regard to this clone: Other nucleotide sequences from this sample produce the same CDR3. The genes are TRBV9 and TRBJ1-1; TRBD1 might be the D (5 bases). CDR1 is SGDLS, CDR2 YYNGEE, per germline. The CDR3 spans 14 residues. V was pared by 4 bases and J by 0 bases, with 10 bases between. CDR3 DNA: TGTGCCAGCAGCCCCGTGGGACTGAACACTGAAGCTTTCTTT. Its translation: CASSPVGLNTEAFF.

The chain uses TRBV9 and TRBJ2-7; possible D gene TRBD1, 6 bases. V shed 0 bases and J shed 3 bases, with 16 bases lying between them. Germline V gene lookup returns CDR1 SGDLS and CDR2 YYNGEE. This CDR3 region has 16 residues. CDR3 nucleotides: TGTGCCAGCAGCGTAGGGAAGGGACACAGCAACTACGAGCAGTACTTC. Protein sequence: CASSVGKGHSNYEQYF.

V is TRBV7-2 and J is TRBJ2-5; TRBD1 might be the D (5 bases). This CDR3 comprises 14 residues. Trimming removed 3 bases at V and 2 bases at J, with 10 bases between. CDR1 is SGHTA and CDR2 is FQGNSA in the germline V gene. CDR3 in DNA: TGTGCCAGCAGCTTGACAGCCACTCAAGAGACCCAGTACTTC. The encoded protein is CASSLTATQETQYF.

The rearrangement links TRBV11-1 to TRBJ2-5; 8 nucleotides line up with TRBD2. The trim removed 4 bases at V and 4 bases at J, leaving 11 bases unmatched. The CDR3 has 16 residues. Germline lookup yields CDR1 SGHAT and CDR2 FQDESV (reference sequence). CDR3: CASSWTSLDSIETQYF. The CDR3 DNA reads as TGTGCCAGCAGCTGGACTAGCCTAGATAGTATAGAGACCCAGTACTTC.

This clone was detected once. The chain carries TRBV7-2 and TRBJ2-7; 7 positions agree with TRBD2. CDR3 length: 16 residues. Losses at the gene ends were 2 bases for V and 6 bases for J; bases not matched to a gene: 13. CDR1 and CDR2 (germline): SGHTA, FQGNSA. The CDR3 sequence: CASSLRGAGVGREQYF. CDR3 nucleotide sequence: TGTGCCAGCAGCTTACGAGGCGCGGGAGTTGGACGCGAGCAGTACTTC.

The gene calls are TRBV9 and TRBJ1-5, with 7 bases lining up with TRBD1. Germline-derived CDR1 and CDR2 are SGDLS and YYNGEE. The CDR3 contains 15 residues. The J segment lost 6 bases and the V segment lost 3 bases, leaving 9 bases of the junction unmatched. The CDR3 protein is CASSANTGVGQPQHF. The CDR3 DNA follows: TGTGCCAGCAGCGCTAATACAGGGGTGGGTCAGCCCCAGCATTTT.

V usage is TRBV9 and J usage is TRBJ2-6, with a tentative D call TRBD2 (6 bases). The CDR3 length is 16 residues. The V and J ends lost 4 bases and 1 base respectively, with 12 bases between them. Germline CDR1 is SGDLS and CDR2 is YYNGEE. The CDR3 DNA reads TGTGCCAGCAGCACCCTTGGAGGGTCTGGGGCCAACGTCCTGACTTTC. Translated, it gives CASSTLGGSGANVLTF.

The CDR3 spells CASTAGNTIYF. The CDR3 coding sequence is TGTGCCAGCACAGCAGGAAACACCATATATTTT. The chain is built from TRBV6-5 and TRBJ1-3; unclear D gene. Germline lookup yields CDR1 MNHEY and CDR2 SVGAGI. The CDR3 is 11 residues long. Trimming removed 7 bases at V and 4 bases at J, with 5 bases between.

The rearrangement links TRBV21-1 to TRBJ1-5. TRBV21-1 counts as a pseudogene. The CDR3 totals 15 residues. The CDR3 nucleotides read TGTGCCAGCAGCAAAGGAAGGGACAGCAATCAGCCCCAGCATTTT. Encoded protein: CASSKGRDSNQPQHF.

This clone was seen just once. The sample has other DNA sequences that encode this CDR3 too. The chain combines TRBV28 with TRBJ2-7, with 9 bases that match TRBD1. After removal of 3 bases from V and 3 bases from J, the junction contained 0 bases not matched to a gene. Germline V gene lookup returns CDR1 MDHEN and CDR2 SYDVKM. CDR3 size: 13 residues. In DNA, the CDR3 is TGTGCCAGCAGTTTGGGACAGGGCTACGAGCAGTACTTC. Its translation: CASSLGQGYEQYF.

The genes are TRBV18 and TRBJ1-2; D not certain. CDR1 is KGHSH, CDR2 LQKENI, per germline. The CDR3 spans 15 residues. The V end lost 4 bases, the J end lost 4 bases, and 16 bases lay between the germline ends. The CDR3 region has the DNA TGTGCCAGCTCACTCCTCGAATCAGGAATCTATGGCTACACCTTC. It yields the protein CASSLLESGIYGYTF.

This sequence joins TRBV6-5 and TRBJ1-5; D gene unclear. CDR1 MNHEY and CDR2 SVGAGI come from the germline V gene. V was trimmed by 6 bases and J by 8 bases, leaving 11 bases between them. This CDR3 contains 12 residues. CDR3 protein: CASSYAKEPQHF. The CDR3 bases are TGTGCCAGCAGCTACGCGAAGGAGCCCCAGCATTTT.

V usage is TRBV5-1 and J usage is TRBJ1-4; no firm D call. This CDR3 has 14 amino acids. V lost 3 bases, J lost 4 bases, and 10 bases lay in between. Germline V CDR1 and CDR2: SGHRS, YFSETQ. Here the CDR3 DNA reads TGCGCCAGCAGCTCAGGACCGGATAATGAAAAACTGTTTTTT. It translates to CASSSGPDNEKLFF.

The DNA for the CDR3 is TGTGCCAGCAGTGCAACCGGGACAGGGATCACTGAAGCTTTCTTT. Translated: CASSATGTGITEAFF. The chain carries TRBV6-5 and TRBJ1-1; 9 bases map to TRBD1. The CDR3 spans 15 residues. The J segment lost 4 bases and the V segment lost 5 bases, leaving 8 bases of the junction unmatched. Germline loops: CDR1 MNHEY, CDR2 SVGAGI.

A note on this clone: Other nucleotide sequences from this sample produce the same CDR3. The CDR3 nucleotides read TGCGCCAGCAGCTTGGTGGGGGCAACTAATGAAAAACTGTTTTTT. As protein: CASSLVGATNEKLFF. V and J are TRBV5-1 and TRBJ1-4; TRBD1 might be the D (5 bases). Germline V gene data show CDR1 as SGHRS and CDR2 as YFSETQ. V lost 0 bases and J lost 0, with 6 bases in between. This CDR3 region has 15 residues. Full variable domain (rest looked up from reference TRBV5-1 and TRBJ1-4): KAGVTQTPRYLIKTRGQQVTLSCSPISGHRSVSWYQQTPGQGLQFLFEYFSETQRNKGNFPGRFSGRQFSNSRSEMNVSTLELGDSALYLCASSLVGATNEKLFFGSGTQLSVL.

CDR3 sequence: CASSVQEFSGELFF. The CDR3 region has the DNA TGTGCCAGCAGCGTACAGGAATTCTCCGGGGAGCTGTTTTTT. The genes are TRBV9 and TRBJ2-2, with unresolved D. The CDR3 has 14 residues. The germline gives CDR1 SGDLS, CDR2 YYNGEE. V gave up 1 base and J gave up 6 bases, with 10 bases separating them.

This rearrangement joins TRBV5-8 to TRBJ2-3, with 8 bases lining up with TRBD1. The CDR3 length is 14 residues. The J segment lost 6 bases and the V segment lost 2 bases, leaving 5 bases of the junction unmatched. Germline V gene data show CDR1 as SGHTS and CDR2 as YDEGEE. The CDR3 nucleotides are TGTGCCAGCAGCTTTGGACAGGGTCAGGATACGCAGTATTTT. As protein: CASSFGQGQDTQYF.

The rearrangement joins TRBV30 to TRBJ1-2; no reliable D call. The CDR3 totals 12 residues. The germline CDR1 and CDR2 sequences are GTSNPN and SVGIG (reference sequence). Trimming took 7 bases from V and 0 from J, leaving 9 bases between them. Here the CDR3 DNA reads TGTGCCTCCATGGACCCTAACTATGGCTACACCTTC. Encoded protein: CASMDPNYGYTF.

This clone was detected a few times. The CDR3 DNA reads as TGCGCCAGCAGCCCTAGGACCTTCACGAACACCGGGGAGCTGTTTTTT. It is translated as CASSPRTFTNTGELFF. The chain employs TRBV5-1 and TRBJ2-2, with D uncertain. The germline V gene encodes CDR1 SGHRS and CDR2 YFSETQ. The CDR3 spans 16 residues. V was pared by 4 bases and J by 0 bases, with 13 bases between.

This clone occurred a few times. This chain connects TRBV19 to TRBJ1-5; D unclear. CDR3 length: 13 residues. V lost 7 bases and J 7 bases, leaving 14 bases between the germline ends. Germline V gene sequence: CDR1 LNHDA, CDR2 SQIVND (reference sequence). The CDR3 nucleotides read TGTGCCAGTACCGATCGGAGCGGACAGCCCCAGCATTTT. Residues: CASTDRSGQPQHF.

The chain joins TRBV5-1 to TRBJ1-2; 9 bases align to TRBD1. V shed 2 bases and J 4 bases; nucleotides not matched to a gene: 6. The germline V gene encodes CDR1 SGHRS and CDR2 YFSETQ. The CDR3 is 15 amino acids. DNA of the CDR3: TGCGCCAGCAGCTTAGGAACAGGGGGCGGCTATGGCTACACCTTC. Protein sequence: CASSLGTGGGYGYTF.

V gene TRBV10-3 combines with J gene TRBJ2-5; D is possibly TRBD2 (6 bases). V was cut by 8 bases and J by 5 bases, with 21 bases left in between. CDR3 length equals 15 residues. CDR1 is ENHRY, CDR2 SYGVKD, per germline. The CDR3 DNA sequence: TGTGCCATCGGACGGGGTCGGTCGGGGGACGAGACCCAGTACTTC. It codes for CAIGRGRSGDETQYF.

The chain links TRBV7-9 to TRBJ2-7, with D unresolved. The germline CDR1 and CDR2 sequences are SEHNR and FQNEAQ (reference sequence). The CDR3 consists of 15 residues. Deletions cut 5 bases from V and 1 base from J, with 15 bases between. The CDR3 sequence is CASSLEDLISYEQYF. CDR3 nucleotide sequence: TGTGCCAGCAGCCTCGAAGACTTGATATCCTACGAGCAGTACTTC.